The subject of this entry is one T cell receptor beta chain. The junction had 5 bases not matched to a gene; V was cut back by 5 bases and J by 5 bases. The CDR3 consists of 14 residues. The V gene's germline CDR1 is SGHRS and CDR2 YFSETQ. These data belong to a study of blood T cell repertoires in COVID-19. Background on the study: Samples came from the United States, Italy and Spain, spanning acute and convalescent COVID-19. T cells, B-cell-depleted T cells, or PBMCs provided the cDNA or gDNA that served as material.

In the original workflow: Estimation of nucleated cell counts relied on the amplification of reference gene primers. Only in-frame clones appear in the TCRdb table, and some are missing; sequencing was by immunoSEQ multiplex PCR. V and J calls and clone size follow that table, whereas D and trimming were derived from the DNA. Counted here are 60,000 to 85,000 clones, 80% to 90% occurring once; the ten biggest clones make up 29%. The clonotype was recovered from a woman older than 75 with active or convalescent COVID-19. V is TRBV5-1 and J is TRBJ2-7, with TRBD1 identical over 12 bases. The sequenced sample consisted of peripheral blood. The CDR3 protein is CASRGTGGLNEQYF. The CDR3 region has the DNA TGCGCCAGCAGAGGGACAGGGGGCTTGAACGAGCAGTACTTC.